These 9 T cell receptor beta chains were all obtained from the same sample, sequenced in a study of T cell responses to AZD1222 COVID-19 vaccine (TCRdb year 2021). The library was made by the immunoSEQ multiplex PCR assay. Drawn from immuneACCESS, this table holds only the in-frame rearrangements with V and J called that TCRdb kept. Clones are partly lost; checked studies trace under half to an unresolved V gene and leave the rest unexplained. For this sample the table gives 170,000 or so clones, of which about nine tenths were detected only once. The ten largest clones capture roughly 1.6% of the sample. The sample's time point label, in plain terms: baseline before first vaccination. The sequenced sample was peripheral blood, obtained on day 0 of AZD1222 vaccination. The source of these receptors is an adult in good health.

This rearrangement joins TRBV3-1 (or the pseudogene TRBV3-2) to TRBJ1-6; 7 bases are a match to TRBD1. V gave up 4 bases and J gave up 7 bases; unmatched junction bases: 10. Looked up from germline, CDR1 is LGHDT and CDR2 is YNNKEL (reference sequence). CDR3 length: 16 amino acids. The CDR3 protein is CASSRGQVNNNSPLHF. The CDR3, as DNA: TGTGCCAGCAGCCGCGGACAGGTTAATAACAATTCACCCCTCCACTTT.

The chain uses TRBV4-1 and TRBJ1-4, with D possibly matching TRBD1 (5 bases). The CDR3 runs 19 residues. Deletions cut 1 base from V and 4 bases from J, with 22 bases between. Germline values: CDR1 MGHRA, CDR2 YSYEKL. CDR3 nucleotide sequence: TGCGCCAGCAGCCAAGTTATTGGGGGGTGGTTAATAAGTAATGAAAAACTGTTTTTT. Translated: CASSQVIGGWLISNEKLFF.

The chain is built from TRBV12-3 or TRBV12-4 and TRBJ1-1; D is possibly TRBD1 (5 bases). Between the trimmed V and J ends, which lost 7 bases and 1 base, there was a span of 10 bases. The CDR3 spans 13 residues. CDR3 bases: TGTGCCAGCACCCCGGGGGGGAACACTGAAGCTTTCTTT. It yields the protein CASTPGGNTEAFF.

The genes are TRBV11-2 and TRBJ2-7; tentative D call: TRBD2 (6 bases). This CDR3 is 14 amino acids long. V was shortened by 5 bases and J by 2 bases, with 13 bases between the two germline ends. The germline gives CDR1 SGHAT, CDR2 FQNNGV. The CDR3 loop is CASSHGTGAYEQYF. The DNA of the CDR3 is TGTGCCAGCAGCCACGGGACGGGGGCCTACGAGCAGTACTTC.

V gene TRBV3-1 (or the pseudogene TRBV3-2) combines with J gene TRBJ1-2, with unresolved D. The ends were cut back, 0 bases at V and 8 bases at J, with 7 bases in the middle. The CDR3 has 12 residues. The germline gives CDR1 LGHDT, CDR2 YNNKEL (reference sequence). The CDR3 DNA reads as TGTGCCAGCAGCCAAGATATGAACGGCTACACCTTC. Protein sequence: CASSQDMNGYTF.

This sequence joins TRBV30 and TRBJ1-1, with no clear D. Germline values: CDR1 GTSNPN, CDR2 SVGIG (reference sequence). Trimming took 2 bases from V and 5 from J, leaving 12 bases between them. The CDR3 is 13 residues long. The CDR3 sequence: CAWSKGVRTEAFF. In DNA form, the CDR3 reads TGTGCCTGGAGTAAGGGAGTTCGGACTGAAGCTTTCTTT.

In this sample, this clone turned up once. This chain uses TRBV7-6 with TRBJ2-5, with TRBD2 as a possible D gene (7 bases). The CDR3 sequence is 17 residues long. V dropped 5 bases and J dropped 5 bases, with 24 bases sitting between them. Germline V gene lookup returns CDR1 SGHVS and CDR2 FNYEAQ. In DNA form, the CDR3 reads TGTGCCAGCAGCCCTTCCGCCGGGGAGGGGGTCGGGGAGACCCAGTACTTC. It is translated as CASSPSAGEGVGETQYF.

The V call is TRBV19, the J call TRBJ2-1; 13 bases match TRBD2. V shed 6 bases, J shed 2 bases, and the junction held 10 bases outside the gene matches. The CDR3 has 18 amino acids. The germline gives CDR1 LNHDA, CDR2 SQIVND (reference sequence). CDR3 in DNA: TGTGCCAGTAGCACGACTAGCGGGGGGCCGAGGACCTACAATGAGCAGTTCTTC. Its translation is CASSTTSGGPRTYNEQFF.

The rearrangement joins TRBV24-1 to TRBJ1-1, with TRBD1 matching 11 bases. Germline V gives CDR1 KGHDR, CDR2 SFDVKD. V was pared by 8 bases and J by 1 base, with 5 bases of the junction left unmatched. The CDR3 has 15 residues. CDR3 nucleotides: TGTGCCACCATGAGGGACAGGGGGACGAACACTGAAGCTTTCTTT. It yields the protein CATMRDRGTNTEAFF.